Below are 2 T cell receptor beta chains sequenced from a single sample in a study of blood T cell repertoires in COVID-19. Libraries were prepared by immunoSEQ multiplex PCR; TCRdb keeps only in-frame clonotypes and omits some of them. Seen here are about 300,000 clones, 86% observed once, and the top ten hold 1.5% to 2%. Sample: peripheral blood. All receptors come from a woman aged 45-65 years with acute or convalescent COVID-19.

The J gene is TRBJ2-7, the V gene TRBV6-5; TRBD2 might be the D (6 bases). The germline V gene has CDR1 MNHEY and CDR2 SVGAGI. Trimming took off 6 bases at V and 0 bases at J, with 15 bases between the two ends. This CDR3 has 15 residues. In nucleotides, the CDR3 is TGTGCCAGCAGAACCCAGAGGGGACTCTCCTACGAGCAGTACTTC. This codes for CASRTQRGLSYEQYF.

The chain combines TRBV5-6 with TRBJ1-3; D gene unclear. The germline gives CDR1 SGHDT, CDR2 YYEEEE. The CDR3 covers 16 residues. Trimming removed 0 bases from V and 4 bases from J, with 14 bases in between. The CDR3 sequence is CASSLVGSAAGNTIYF. The CDR3 DNA reads as TGTGCCAGCAGCTTGGTAGGTTCAGCGGCGGGAAACACCATATATTTT.